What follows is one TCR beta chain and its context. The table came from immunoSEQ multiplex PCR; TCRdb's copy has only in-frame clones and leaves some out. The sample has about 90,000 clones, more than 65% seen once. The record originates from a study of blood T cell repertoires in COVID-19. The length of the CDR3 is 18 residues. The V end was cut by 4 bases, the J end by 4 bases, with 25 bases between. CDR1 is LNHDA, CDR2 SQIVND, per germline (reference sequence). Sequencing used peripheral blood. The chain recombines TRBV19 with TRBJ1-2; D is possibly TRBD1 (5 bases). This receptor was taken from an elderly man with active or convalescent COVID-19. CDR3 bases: TGTGCCAGTAGTACCTACTATCAAACAGGCGGGGCGCTCTATGGCTACACCTTC. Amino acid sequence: CASSTYYQTGGALYGYTF.